Shown below are 30 T cell receptor beta chains from a single sample sequenced in a study of shared clonotypes between healthy human individuals. The protocol was immunoSEQ multiplex PCR, while the TCRdb copy is restricted to in-frame clones and leaves out a portion. The data show hundreds of thousands of clones, with 60% to 80% seen just once and 9.5% to 15% held by the top ten. The material sequenced was PBMCs. These TCRs come from a woman aged 40 to 50 in good health. Some clones in this sample may be carry-over from other donors' samples.

The chain uses TRBV19 and TRBJ2-7, with 7 nucleotides matching TRBD1. Germline V CDR1 and CDR2: LNHDA, SQIVND (reference sequence). Germline trimming cut 6 bases from V and 0 bases from J; bases unmatched to any gene: 2. There are 13 residues in the CDR3. CDR3 protein: CASSRQGSYEQYF. The CDR3 DNA sequence: TGTGCCAGTAGCCGACAGGGCTCCTACGAGCAGTACTTC.

The rearrangement joins TRBV2 to TRBJ1-2; maybe TRBD1 (6 bases). Trimming took 8 bases from V and 1 from J, leaving 8 bases between them. Germline-derived CDR1 and CDR2 are SNHLY and FYNNEI. This CDR3 region has 12 residues. The CDR3 sequence is CASDRSNYGYTF. The CDR3 bases are TGTGCCAGCGACAGGAGTAACTATGGCTACACCTTC.

This clone was found a few times. This chain joins TRBV5-1 and TRBJ2-3; D is ambiguous. The ends were cut back, 4 bases at V and 1 base at J, with 16 bases in the middle. The CDR3 is made up of 16 amino acids. Germline CDR1 reads SGHRS; CDR2 reads YFSETQ. CDR3: CASSLGRNTGTDTQYF. The CDR3 nucleotides read TGCGCCAGCAGCCTCGGACGGAATACTGGCACAGATACGCAGTATTTT.

A remark on this clone: A much larger clone lies one base from this, so it may be a read error. The chain employs TRBV11-2 and TRBJ2-3; D call uncertain. The CDR3 has 13 amino acids. V was clipped by 0 bases and J by 4 bases, with 5 bases between them. CDR1 is SGHAT, CDR2 FQNNGV, per germline. Here the CDR3 reads CASSLDWADTQYF. As DNA, the CDR3 is TGTGCCAGCAGCTTAGATTGGGCAGATACGCAGTATTTT.

The rearrangement uses TRBV9 and TRBJ2-7; TRBD1 matches at 9 bases. The CDR3 covers 12 residues. J was trimmed by 9 bases and V by 5 bases; bases with no gene match: 6. Per the germline V gene, CDR1 is SGDLS and CDR2 is YYNGEE. This CDR3 is CASSGTGLGQYF. The CDR3 coding sequence is TGTGCCAGCAGTGGGACAGGGTTGGGGCAGTACTTC.

The chain has TRBV29-1 and TRBJ2-3; D is ambiguous. CDR3 size: 15 residues. V lost 1 base and J 0 bases, leaving 11 bases between the germline ends. From germline, CDR1 is SQVTM and CDR2 ANQGSEA. The CDR3 region is CSVEGSVTSTDTQYF. In DNA form, the CDR3 reads TGCAGCGTTGAAGGCAGCGTGACTAGCACAGATACGCAGTATTTT.

The chain is built from TRBV25-1 and TRBJ1-1, with TRBD1 matching over 7 bases. The CDR3 totals 14 residues. Looked up from germline, CDR1 is MGHDK and CDR2 is SYGVNS. V gave up 8 bases and J gave up 3 bases; unmatched junction bases: 9. CDR3 in amino acids: CASDDTGVHTEAFF. The DNA of the CDR3 is TGTGCCAGCGATGACACAGGGGTTCACACTGAAGCTTTCTTT.

The chain uses TRBV7-2 and TRBJ2-3, with D uncertain. The germline CDR1 and CDR2 sequences are SGHTA and FQGNSA. The CDR3 has 13 amino acids. V lost 1 base to trimming and J lost 4 bases, with 6 bases between them. CDR3 bases: TGTGCCAGCAGCTTAGTTGCGGCAGATACGCAGTATTTT. Protein product: CASSLVAADTQYF.

The chain combines TRBV21-1 with TRBJ2-1. TRBV21-1 is marked as a pseudogene. The CDR3 contains 16 residues. CDR3 nucleotides: TGTGCCAGCAGCAAAGAGGCAGGGGAGGCCTACAATGAGCAGTTCTTC. It yields the protein CASSKEAGEAYNEQFF.

This clone was observed a handful of times. The chain joins TRBV4-2 to TRBJ2-5, with 10 bases identical to TRBD2. CDR1 and CDR2 (germline): LGHNA, YNFKEQ. V lost 1 base, J lost 2 bases, and 1 base stayed unmatched. This CDR3 is 15 amino acids long. This CDR3 is CASSQGLAGQETQYF. In DNA, the CDR3 is TGTGCCAGCAGCCAAGGACTAGCGGGTCAAGAGACCCAGTACTTC.

The chain joins TRBV30 to TRBJ2-7, with unresolved D. The V gene lost 0 bases and the J gene lost 6 bases, with 12 bases spanning the gap. CDR3 size: 13 residues. Germline assignment: CDR1 GTSNPN and CDR2 SVGIG (reference sequence). The CDR3 sequence is CAWSVGSYGEQYF. DNA of the CDR3: TGTGCCTGGAGTGTGGGCTCGTACGGCGAGCAGTACTTC.

The chain is built from TRBV7-9 and TRBJ2-7, with D uncertain. CDR3 length: 14 amino acids. Germline V gene data show CDR1 as SEHNR and CDR2 as FQNEAQ (reference sequence). The ends were cut back, 5 bases at V and 2 bases at J, with 13 bases in the middle. CDR3 region: CASSAHGGPYEQYF. CDR3 in DNA: TGTGCCAGCAGCGCCCATGGCGGTCCCTACGAGCAGTACTTC.

The chain combines TRBV28 with TRBJ2-5, with D perhaps matching TRBD2 (5 bases). The germline V gene has CDR1 MDHEN and CDR2 SYDVKM. The V gene lost 6 bases and the J gene lost 1 base, with 9 bases spanning the gap. CDR3 size: 13 residues. The CDR3 is CASSRLFQETQYF. CDR3 in DNA: TGTGCCAGCAGCCGACTATTCCAAGAGACCCAGTACTTC.

The chain joins TRBV27 to TRBJ1-2, with 7 bases aligning to TRBD1. Unmatched junction bases numbered 12, after V lost 2 bases and J lost 3 bases. This CDR3 comprises 17 residues. The V gene's germline CDR1 is MNHEY and CDR2 SMNVEV (reference sequence). The CDR3 reads CASSLNSEWQGDYGYTF. The CDR3 DNA sequence: TGTGCCAGCAGTTTAAATAGCGAGTGGCAGGGGGACTATGGCTACACCTTC.

The chain has TRBV6-5 and TRBJ2-7; either TRBD1 or TRBD2 may supply D (6 bases each). This CDR3 has 13 amino acids. CDR1 MNHEY and CDR2 SVGAGI come from the germline V gene. V lost 8 bases and J 3 bases, leaving 14 bases between the germline ends. The CDR3 here is CASGYREDYEQYF. The CDR3 DNA follows: TGTGCCAGCGGATACAGGGAGGACTACGAGCAGTACTTC.

This chain joins TRBV27 and TRBJ1-4; D is ambiguous. Germline V CDR1 and CDR2: MNHEY, SMNVEV (reference sequence). V was cut by 1 base and J by 0 bases, with 6 bases left in between. The CDR3 is 15 residues long. Here the CDR3 reads CASSLYRATNEKLFF. The CDR3 DNA follows: TGTGCCAGCAGTTTATATCGGGCAACTAATGAAAAACTGTTTTTT.

Remarks on this clone: An end of the junction differs from the germline gene, which may be a read error. The genes are TRBV11-2 and TRBJ1-2, with TRBD1 identical over 7 bases. This CDR3 is 13 amino acids long. CDR1 SGHAT and CDR2 FQNNGV come from the germline V gene. CDR3 residues: CASSAQGNSGYTF. CDR3 bases: TGTGCCAGCAGCGCACAGGGGAACTCTGGCTACACCTTC.

This clone was detected only a few times. The rearrangement uses TRBV19 and TRBJ1-5, with D uncertain. There are 15 residues in the CDR3. Germline V gene sequence: CDR1 LNHDA, CDR2 SQIVND (reference sequence). With 6 bases removed from V and 4 bases from J, the gap between germline ends came to 16 bases. CDR3 coding DNA: TGTGCCAGTAGGGCGCCGTGGCTAAGTAATCAGCCCCAGCATTTT. Its protein product is CASRAPWLSNQPQHF.

For this clone: A much larger clonotype is one base distant, so this may be a read error. The V call is TRBV13, the J call TRBJ1-2; 7 bases are shared with TRBD1. CDR3 length equals 16 residues. The germline CDR1 and CDR2 sequences are PRHDT and FYEKMQ (reference sequence). V lost 7 bases and J lost 1; bases outside the gene matches: 12. DNA for the CDR3: TGTGCCAGCAACTCGGGAACAGGGGTGGGTAACTATGGCTACACCTTC. It translates to CASNSGTGVGNYGYTF. Supplemented by reference TRBV13 and TRBJ1-2, the full variable domain reads AAGVIQSPRHLIKEKRETATLKCYPIPRHDTVYWYQQGPGQDPQFLISFYEKMQSDKGSIPDRFSAQQFSDYHSELNMSSLELGDSALYFCASNSGTGVGNYGYTFGSGTRLTVV.

The rearrangement links TRBV6-1 to TRBJ2-7, with 8 bases identical to TRBD2. The CDR3 is made up of 18 amino acids. With 4 bases clipped from V and 3 bases from J, the junction kept 17 bases outside the gene matches. The germline CDR1 and CDR2 sequences are MNHNS and SASEGT. The DNA for the CDR3 is TGTGCCAGCAGTGGCCTACAGGGCCCTGCGGGAGGACACTACGAGCAGTACTTC. This gives the protein CASSGLQGPAGGHYEQYF.

The V and J genes are TRBV9 and TRBJ2-5; TRBD2 might be the D (6 bases). The V end lost 0 bases, the J end lost 4 bases, and 10 bases lay between the germline ends. Germline lookup yields CDR1 SGDLS and CDR2 YYNGEE. This CDR3 is 14 amino acids long. The CDR3 DNA reads TGTGCCAGCAGCGTAGGTAATAGCGGAGAGACCCAGTACTTC. This gives the protein CASSVGNSGETQYF.

The chain has TRBV19 and TRBJ1-4, with D unclear. CDR1 is LNHDA, CDR2 SQIVND, per germline (reference sequence). The CDR3 covers 15 residues. Trimming took 4 bases from V and 3 from J, leaving 12 bases between them. CDR3 loop: CASSTYSTANEKLFF. The CDR3 region has the DNA TGTGCCAGTAGTACCTACAGCACGGCTAATGAAAAACTGTTTTTT.

This rearrangement joins TRBV30 to TRBJ1-2; D perhaps matches TRBD1 (5 bases). V lost 4 bases, J lost 0 bases, and 12 bases lay in between. The CDR3 consists of 14 residues. Per the germline V gene, CDR1 is GTSNPN and CDR2 is SVGIG (reference sequence). The CDR3 DNA sequence: TGTGCCTGGATACATGGGGCCGCTAACTATGGCTACACCTTC. Its translation: CAWIHGAANYGYTF.

This clone showed up just once. This likely traces to a read error, being one base from a far larger clone. This chain uses TRBV6-1 with TRBJ1-3; 10 nucleotides match TRBD1. The CDR3 totals 15 residues. Trimming took 8 bases from V and 4 from J; bases not matched to a gene: 8. Germline-derived CDR1 and CDR2 are MNHNS and SASEGT. CDR3 in amino acids: CASGLTGGKGNTIYF. As DNA, the CDR3 is TGTGCCAGCGGCTTGACAGGGGGCAAAGGAAACACCATATATTTT.

CDR3 coding DNA: TGTGCCAGCTCACCACCGGGACTAGCGGGTTTGAATGAGCAGTTCTTC. This codes for CASSPPGLAGLNEQFF. The chain has TRBV18 and TRBJ2-1; the match to TRBD2 covers 12 bases. The V and J ends lost 0 bases and 7 bases, in that order; junction bases with no gene match: 4. The CDR3 is 16 amino acids. Germline CDR1 KGHSH, CDR2 LQKENI.

The chain employs TRBV5-1 and TRBJ2-5; the match to TRBD2 covers 13 bases. V lost 0 bases to trimming and J lost 9 bases; unmatched junction nucleotides: 8. Germline V gene data show CDR1 as SGHRS and CDR2 as YFSETQ. The CDR3 contains 16 residues. The CDR3 loop is CASSLGTTSGGSAQYF. CDR3 DNA: TGCGCCAGCAGCTTGGGAACGACTAGCGGGGGGTCCGCCCAGTACTTC.

This chain joins TRBV5-6 and TRBJ1-2; D gene unclear. CDR3 length: 14 residues. V was clipped by 0 bases and J by 5 bases, with 11 bases between them. CDR1 is SGHDT and CDR2 is YYEEEE in the germline V gene. DNA of the CDR3: TGTGCCAGCAGCTTGGGACTGGAGCTTTATGGCTACACCTTC. Its translation: CASSLGLELYGYTF.

The CDR3: CATIKQGALGYGYTF. CDR3 bases: TGTGCCACCATTAAGCAGGGGGCCCTTGGCTATGGCTACACCTTC. The rearrangement uses TRBV28 and TRBJ1-2; the match to TRBD1 covers 8 bases. From germline, CDR1 is MDHEN and CDR2 SYDVKM. V gave up 10 bases and J gave up 4 bases; unmatched junction bases: 14. The CDR3 covers 15 residues.

The chain combines TRBV9 with TRBJ2-7, with D possibly being TRBD2 (6 bases). The CDR3 consists of 15 residues. From germline, CDR1 is SGDLS and CDR2 YYNGEE. The germline V and J ends were trimmed by 0 bases and 2 bases, with 12 bases remaining between them. In DNA form, the CDR3 reads TGTGCCAGCAGCGTAGCCTCGGGAGTCGCCTACGAGCAGTACTTC. The encoded protein is CASSVASGVAYEQYF.

This clone was detected once. The chain carries TRBV18 and TRBJ2-1; D remains ambiguous. CDR1 is KGHSH, CDR2 LQKENI, per germline. The V gene lost 6 bases and the J gene lost 5 bases, with 20 bases spanning the gap. The CDR3 sequence is 16 residues long. The CDR3 sequence is CASSPERGLGNNEQFF. Here the CDR3 DNA reads TGTGCCAGCTCCCCAGAGAGAGGCCTAGGCAACAATGAGCAGTTCTTC.